These 13 T cell receptor beta chains were sequenced from one sample in a study of T cell changes during pregnancy in multiple sclerosis. The method was immunoSEQ multiplex PCR; TCRdb's version includes in-frame clones alone and lacks a portion of them. This table holds roughly 42,000 clones, approximately 90% found once. The input for sequencing was CD8+ T cells from peripheral blood mononuclear cells, taken in the third trimester of pregnancy. The source is a female donor with multiple sclerosis, enrolled in a pregnancy study.

The chain is built from TRBV7-2 and TRBJ2-7, with 9 bases identical to TRBD1. CDR1 and CDR2 (germline): SGHTA, FQGNSA. There are 15 residues in the CDR3. V dropped 3 bases and J dropped 2; count of bases not matched to a gene: 5. CDR3 DNA sequence: TGTGCCAGCAGCTTTACAGGGGGCGCGCCCTACGAGCAGTACTTC. It encodes CASSFTGGAPYEQYF. Full variable domain (missing parts from reference TRBV7-2 and TRBJ2-7): GAGVSQSPSNKVTEKGKDVELRCDPISGHTALYWYRQSLGQGLEFLIYFQGNSAPDKSGLPSDRFSAERTGGSVSTLTIQRTQQEDSAVYLCASSFTGGAPYEQYFGPGTRLTVT.

The chain uses TRBV7-9 and TRBJ1-1; 9 positions match TRBD1. The trim removed 1 base at V and 6 bases at J, leaving 6 bases unmatched. Germline V gene sequence: CDR1 SEHNR, CDR2 FQNEAQ (reference sequence). The CDR3 consists of 15 residues. The chain's CDR3 is CASSLGGQGISEAFF. CDR3 nucleotide sequence: TGTGCCAGCAGCTTAGGGGGACAGGGAATTTCTGAAGCTTTCTTT.

The chain combines TRBV7-9 with TRBJ1-2; D not resolved. CDR1 SEHNR and CDR2 FQNEAQ come from the germline V gene (reference sequence). The ends were cut back, 1 base at V and 5 bases at J, with 11 bases in the middle. This CDR3 comprises 14 residues. CDR3 amino acids: CASSLDSRWYGYTF. The DNA for the CDR3 is TGTGCCAGCAGCTTAGACTCAAGATGGTATGGCTACACCTTC. Together with reference TRBV7-9 and TRBJ1-2, the CDR3 gives the full variable domain: DTGVSQNPRHKITKRGQNVTFRCDPISEHNRLYWYRQTLGQGPEFLTYFQNEAQLEKSRLLSDRFSAERPKGSFSTLEIQRTEQGDSAMYLCASSLDSRWYGYTFGSGTRLTVV.

The rearrangement links TRBV27 to TRBJ1-2; D may be TRBD1 (5 bases). V lost 6 bases to trimming and J lost 8 bases, with 22 bases between them. Germline V gene lookup returns CDR1 MNHEY and CDR2 SMNVEV (reference sequence). The CDR3 is made up of 15 amino acids. CDR3 protein: CASRSDAGPGGGYTF. For the CDR3, the DNA is TGTGCCAGCAGATCTGACGCGGGGCCGGGAGGAGGCTACACCTTC.

V usage is TRBV7-2 and J usage is TRBJ1-4; TRBD1 is a possible D gene (6 bases). Trimming cost V 4 bases and J 8 bases, with 14 bases left between them. Germline CDR1 is SGHTA and CDR2 is FQGNSA. This CDR3 is 14 amino acids long. CDR3 sequence reads: CASSWDTMAEKLFF. Written as DNA, the CDR3 is TGTGCCAGCAGCTGGGACACTATGGCGGAAAAACTGTTTTTT.

This chain uses TRBV7-8 with TRBJ2-7; D uncertain. The CDR3 extends over 16 amino acids. Trimming shortened V by 5 bases and J by 0 bases, and 17 bases separated the two germline ends. CDR1 is SGHVS, CDR2 FQNEAQ, per germline. The CDR3 bases are TGTGCCAGCAGCAGTCCCCTAGACGTCAGCTCCTACGAGCAGTACTTC. Translating it yields CASSSPLDVSSYEQYF.

The chain couples TRBV6-1 to TRBJ1-1; D may be TRBD1 (6 bases). V lost 10 bases to trimming and J lost 1 base, with 16 bases between them. This CDR3 has 14 residues. The germline V gene has CDR1 MNHNS and CDR2 SASEGT. CDR3 in DNA: TGTGCCACCCGAAGGGGGACCGAGAACACTGAAGCTTTCTTT. Its protein product is CATRRGTENTEAFF.

The chain uses TRBV25-1 and TRBJ2-3; D is possibly TRBD2 (5 bases). The CDR3 is made up of 17 amino acids. CDR1 is MGHDK and CDR2 is SYGVNS in the germline V gene. Trimming pared 3 bases from V and 4 bases from J, leaving 20 bases between. The CDR3 DNA is TGTGCCAGCAGTGACACTACGGGATCCGTCTTGGCAGATACGCAGTATTTT. Its protein product is CASSDTTGSVLADTQYF.

This clone is a singleton in its sample. The chain has TRBV27 and TRBJ2-1, with 11 nucleotides matching TRBD2. V lost 4 bases, J lost 6 bases, and 11 bases stayed unmatched. CDR1 and CDR2 (germline): MNHEY, SMNVEV (reference sequence). CDR3 size: 17 residues. The chain's CDR3 is CASSSHTTSGRGNEQFF. DNA of the CDR3: TGTGCCAGCAGTTCCCATACCACTAGCGGGAGAGGCAATGAGCAGTTCTTC.

The genes are TRBV29-1 and TRBJ2-2; D gene uncertain. The CDR3 length is 18 residues. Germline lookup yields CDR1 SQVTM and CDR2 ANQGSEA. With 4 bases removed from V and 0 bases from J, the gap between germline ends came to 21 bases. CDR3 DNA: TGCAGCGTTGTCTCCAGCGATTCCATCGGAGCGAACACCGGGGAGCTGTTTTTT. It is translated as CSVVSSDSIGANTGELFF.

This chain joins TRBV28 and TRBJ2-7, with 9 bases fitting TRBD2. V lost 6 bases and J lost 4; bases outside the gene matches: 10. This CDR3 has 15 residues. Germline values: CDR1 MDHEN, CDR2 SYDVKM. CDR3 coding DNA: TGTGCCAGCAGCCCCCAGGTAGCGGGAGATTACGAGCAGTACTTC. Translated, it gives CASSPQVAGDYEQYF. The variable domain in full, with the rest retrieved from reference TRBV28 and TRBJ2-7, is DVKVTQSSRYLVKRTGEKVFLECVQDMDHENMFWYRQDPGLGLRLIYFSYDVKMKEKGDIPEGYSVSREKKERFSLILESASTNQTSMYLCASSPQVAGDYEQYFGPGTRLTVT.

This chain connects TRBV27 to TRBJ1-2, with 7 positions matching TRBD1. Germline lookup yields CDR1 MNHEY and CDR2 SMNVEV (reference sequence). The CDR3 length is 13 residues. The trim removed 4 bases at V and 4 bases at J, leaving 3 bases unmatched. CDR3 coding DNA: TGTGCCAGCAGTTCCGGACAGGTCTATGGCTACACCTTC. Protein product: CASSSGQVYGYTF.

The chain links TRBV6-5 to TRBJ2-5; no clear D. CDR3 size: 14 residues. V gave up 7 bases and J gave up 2 bases, with 14 bases separating them. Germline V lookup: CDR1 MNHEY, CDR2 SVGAGI. CDR3 sequence reads: CASTTSDKQETQYF. The CDR3 nucleotides are TGTGCCAGCACCACAAGTGACAAGCAAGAGACCCAGTACTTC.